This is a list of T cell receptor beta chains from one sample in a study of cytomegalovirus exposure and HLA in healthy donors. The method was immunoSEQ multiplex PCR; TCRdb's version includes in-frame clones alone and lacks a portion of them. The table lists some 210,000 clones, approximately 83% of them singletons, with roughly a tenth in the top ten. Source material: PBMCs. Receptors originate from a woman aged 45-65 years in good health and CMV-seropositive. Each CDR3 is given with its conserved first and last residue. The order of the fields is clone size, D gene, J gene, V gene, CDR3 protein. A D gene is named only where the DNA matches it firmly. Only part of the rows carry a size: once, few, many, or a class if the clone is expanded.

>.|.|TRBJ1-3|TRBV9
CASSTQGTAGNTIYF
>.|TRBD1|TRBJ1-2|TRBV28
CASSSIHGTATNYGYTF
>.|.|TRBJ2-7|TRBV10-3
CAIKEGITAYEQYF
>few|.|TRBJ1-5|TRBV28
CASSPLGELHQPQHF
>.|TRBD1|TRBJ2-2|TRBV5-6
CASSLLGQGGSTGELFF
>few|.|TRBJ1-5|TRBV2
CASRATVSGQPQHF
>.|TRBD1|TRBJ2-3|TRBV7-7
CASSLGTGDTQYF
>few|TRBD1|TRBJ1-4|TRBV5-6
CASSPGTGIEKLFF
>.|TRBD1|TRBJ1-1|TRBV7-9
CSSSFPAGTVNTEAFF
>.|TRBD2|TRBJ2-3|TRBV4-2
CASSQKLPAGPSSTDTQYF
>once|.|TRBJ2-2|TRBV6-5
CASSGPGAGELFF
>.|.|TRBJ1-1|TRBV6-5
CASRGQGRGTEAFF
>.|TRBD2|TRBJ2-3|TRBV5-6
CASRLAGGRVATDTQYF
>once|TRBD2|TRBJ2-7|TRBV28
CASRTQERGYEQYF
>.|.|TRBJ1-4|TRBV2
CASSGRTGTNEKLFF
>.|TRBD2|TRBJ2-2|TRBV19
CASSILGASGEANTGELFF
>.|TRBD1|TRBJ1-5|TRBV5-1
CASSLDRLGEGANQPQHF
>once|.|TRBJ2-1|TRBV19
CASSESMSREQFF
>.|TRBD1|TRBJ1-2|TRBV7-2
CASSPLRQGYGYTF
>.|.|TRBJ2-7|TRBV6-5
CASSSPSTYEQYF
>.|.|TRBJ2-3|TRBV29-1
CSVRSTAVLVSGRMRDTQYF